Sequencing of this TCR beta chain was carried out in a study of shared clonotypes between healthy human individuals (dated by TCRdb to between 2020 and 2021). With respect to the entire study: The cohort included three men and a couple of women between 18 and 49 years of age. For each donor, three plates each were used for CD4 naive and CD4 memory, two plates were used for CD8 naive, and one plate was used for CD8 memory. To estimate repertoire size and how much clonotype sharing occurs between individuals, the study deeply sequenced the blood TCR repertoires of five healthy adults. Libraries were prepared and TCR repertoires were sequenced by different laboratories using diverse techniques, in order to increase sequencing depth and limit assay-specific biases. Each donor's leukapheresis produced roughly between roughly 0.9 and 9 billion PBMCs.

Note on this clone: Its cognate antigen has yet to be identified. No base qualities exist here, and no much larger clone lies one base off it.

Broader findings and caveats from the paper: Sampling was restricted to blood, and TCR repertoires in tissue are likely to differ from TCR repertoires in blood. Rarefaction of sorted-subset datasets indicated incomplete sequencing despite the large sequencing depth. Naive subsets generally had larger estimated clonotype richness than memory subsets. Clonotypes shared by all four sorted-subset donors showed higher generation probabilities than non-shared clonotypes. Across a handful of donors, around 5.4% of naive CD4, more than 3% of naive CD8, 2% to 2.5% of memory CD4, and approximately 0.42% of memory CD8 clonotypes were shared. The genetic and exposure-history diversity represented was limited by the small number of donors. Pairwise subsampling indicated that sequencing depth was expected to affect the degree of clonotype sharing among donors.

The germline ends are 16 bases apart after V is trimmed by 2 bases and J by 8 bases. The CDR3 numbers 15 residues from cysteine through phenylalanine. The DNA shown is the 45-base CDR3, in frame from base 1. Looking up the germline V gene yields CDR1 MRHNA and CDR2 SNTAGT. CD8 naive samples consisted of CD45RO-negative cells that were positively selected for CCR7, yielding a CD45RA+CCR7+ population without TemRA cells. Donors were healthy HIV-negative adults with no recently reported acute infections or vaccinations. All donors were Caucasian adults living in Nashville, Tennessee, USA. Blood was collected by leukapheresis, and PBMCs were isolated by Ficoll-Histopaque density gradient centrifugation and then cryopreserved in liquid nitrogen vapor phase. Analytical flow cytometry was used to check the purity and quantity of every magnetically sorted T cell population. From each sorted fraction, genomic DNA was isolated and quantified by UV absorbance on a Nanodrop 2000c.

Using the deep immunoSEQ assay, multiplex PCR amplified TCR CDR3 regions from genomic DNA. Extracted genomic DNA from each cell subset was spread evenly across all wells of several immunoSEQ 96-well plates, with each plate serving as a replicate. For sorted subsets, approximately 200 ng of genomic DNA, equivalent to about 30,000 T cell genomes, went into each replicate PCR. Purified libraries were measured with a Qubit 3.0 fluorometer, size-checked on a Bioanalyzer 2100, and measured again with the KAPA Library Quantification kit. Each immunoSEQ 96-well plate was sequenced on its own single-read 150-cycle Illumina NextSeq 550 flow cell. Per the source publication's procedure: Because only junctional sequences without quality scores were contained in the immunoSEQ output, filtering matching that applied to full-length reads could not be performed. Sequences were annotated with PyIR, a Python wrapper for IgBLAST v1.9, using IMGT germline references to assign V/J genes and CDR3. Any read was removed if the V/J assignment was weak (E-value above 1e-6), the CDR3 was missing, or the read contained stop codons, out-of-frame junctions, or ambiguous translated residues. V3J clonotypes were defined as sequences sharing an identical inferred V gene, J gene, and CDR3 amino acid sequence. To compute the percentage overlap between repertoires, the number of shared unique clonotypes was divided by the size of the smaller repertoire. Three approaches were used to assess repertoire richness: RTK rarefaction, the Chao1 estimator, and Recon v2.1 estimates of unobserved clonotypes. Generation probabilities for all TCRbeta clonotypes obtained by the gDNA method from a handful of donors were computed using OLGA. This immuneACCESS table, as held by TCRdb, lists in-frame sequences with V and J called but not all clones. Of the missing ones, under half trace to an unresolved V gene in checked studies; the others have no known cause. From that table come the V and J calls and clone size; the DNA was used to work out D and trimming. For this sample the table gives hundreds of thousands of clones, of which approximately 96% were detected only once. Jointly, the top ten make up about 0.11% of the sample.

This receptor was taken from a woman aged 25 to 45 in good health. Sequences were obtained from naive CD8+ T cells sorted from blood. The cell subset or site label, as the study defines it: CD45RA+CCR7+. Recombination connected TRBV6-4 to TRBJ2-1; the D gene is unclear. The CDR3 protein is CASSDGVESLDEQFF. The DNA reads TGTGCCAGCAGTGACGGTGTCGAGAGCCTTGATGAGCAGTTCTTC.